Below, one T cell receptor beta chain is given with its context. It lacks a known antigen. No per-base quality is available; no much larger clone lies one base away. To be selected, patients needed enough residual fresh-frozen tumor tissue and more than two years of available survival data. None of the glioblastoma patients carried an isocitrate dehydrogenase mutation, although molecular status otherwise varied. PBMC collection took place before vaccination, two weeks after the third vaccination, and at tumor progression if progression occurred. The Qiagen DNeasy Blood extraction Kit was used for extraction of genomic DNA. Using the immunoSEQ assay, TCRB CDR3 regions were amplified from 1.5 to 2 micrograms of genomic DNA, or from all available DNA when less than that was on hand. For multiplex PCR, 60 forward primers for TCR V beta segments and 13 reverse primers for J beta segments were used. To estimate the number of reads per starting template, synthetic control templates were added to each sample at limiting dilution. Reads of 87 bp were generated by sequencing on the Illumina HiSeq System. In the paper's pipeline: To remove PCR and sequencing errors, closely related sequences were merged with a nearest neighbor algorithm. TCR overlap was measured as the percentage of unique tumor TCR beta sequences also present in the same patient's peripheral blood. The immuneACCESS repertoire file appears here via TCRdb, limited to in-frame rearrangements. These files lack a portion of the clones; in checked studies, under half of the deficit traces to unresolved V genes, and the cause of the others is not known. The D gene and trimming were derived from the DNA, and the V and J assignments and clone size from that table. The sample table shows about 50,000 clones, and roughly 87% are seen once. Of the sample, about an eighth falls within the top ten clones.

This sample stems from a study of glioma-infiltrating T cells after dendritic cell vaccination (dated by TCRdb to the mid-2010s). Turning to the overall study: The cohort included some 15 glioblastoma patients drawn from Phase I and II dendritic cell vaccination trials, of whom 9 were newly diagnosed and 6 had recurrent disease. Deep sequencing of TCR beta CDR3 regions was used to quantify tumor-infiltrating lymphocyte content and compare tumor and blood repertoires in dendritic cell-vaccinated glioblastoma patients. Survival after dendritic cell vaccination was correlated with TCR sequencing metrics, such as TIL content and the overlap between tumor and blood repertoires. Between about 2002 and 2013, the patients were given dendritic cell vaccination pulsed with autologous tumor lysate. Patients received three intradermal dendritic cell vaccine injections at biweekly intervals in the arm below the axilla. To make the vaccine, monocyte-derived dendritic cells were cultured for roughly seven days with IL-4 and GM-CSF and then pulsed overnight with autologous tumor lysate.

Points the paper makes about the study in general: After dendritic cell vaccination, a higher estimated pretreatment TIL content predicted longer time to progression and longer overall survival. The three-group TCR overlap response model was described as speculative and requiring prospective validation. The cohort was small and heterogeneous, only a few patients had full blood and tumor sets, and even fewer had initial-recurrent tumor pairs. No direct relationship between TCR clonality and survival was found, suggesting a diverse polyclonal response may matter.

CDR1 and CDR2 are read off the germline V gene (reference sequence) as LNHDA and SQIVND. Taken from cysteine to phenylalanine, the CDR3 has 18 residues. The only DNA kept is the CDR3, 54 bases in frame from the first base. V lost 2 bases and J lost 4 bases, and the count of bases not matched to a germline gene is 16. The clonotype originates from a human donor with glioblastoma. The starting material was blood, obtained before dendritic cell vaccination. The rearranged segments are TRBV19 and TRBJ1-2, with 7 bases in between that match TRBD1. CDR3 region: CASSIKPLDRVQGYGYTF. The nucleotide sequence is given as TGTGCCAGTAGTATAAAACCCTTAGACAGGGTTCAGGGCTATGGCTACACCTTC.